The 16 T cell receptor beta chains presented below share a single source sample, sequenced in a study of T cells after yellow fever vaccination. TCRdb re-called the 5' RACE reads with MiXCR, one entry per CDR3 protein. The sample yields 300,000 or so distinct CDR3 sequences, approximately 8% seen once. Sequences were derived from PBMCs, sampled roughly 47 days after the first yellow fever vaccination. These TCRs come from a man between 18 and 35 years old who received the YFV17D yellow fever vaccine.

This clonotype was counted only a few times. This chain uses TRBV11-2 with TRBJ2-4; no firm D call. Germline-derived CDR1 and CDR2 are SGHAT and FQNNGV. The V gene lost 5 bases and the J gene lost 8 bases, with 10 bases spanning the gap. This CDR3 region has 12 residues. CDR3 loop: CASSPRWDIQYF. The CDR3 nucleotides read TGTGCCAGCAGCCCCCGGTGGGACATTCAGTACTTC. Full variable domain (rest looked up from reference TRBV11-2 and TRBJ2-4): EAGVAQSPRYKIIEKRQSVAFWCNPISGHATLYWYQQILGQGPKLLIQFQNNGVVDDSQLPKDRFSAERLKGVDSTLKIQPAKLEDSAVYLCASSPRWDIQYFGAGTRLSVL.

A few counts support this clonotype. This chain uses TRBV4-1 with TRBJ2-7; 10 bases are shared with TRBD1. Looked up from germline, CDR1 is MGHRA and CDR2 is YSYEKL. This CDR3 spans 15 amino acids. Trimming at V came to 4 bases and at J to 4 bases, leaving 7 bases not matched to a gene. CDR3 sequence: CASSLTGQGLYEQYF. In DNA, the CDR3 is TGCGCCAGCAGCCTCACGGGACAGGGGTTGTACGAGCAGTACTTC.

The chain employs TRBV10-3 and TRBJ2-5; either TRBD1 or TRBD2 may supply D (5 bases each). Germline loops: CDR1 ENHRY, CDR2 SYGVKD. The CDR3 is 13 residues long. Trimming pared 6 bases from V and 0 bases from J, leaving 8 bases between. CDR3: CAISGTNQETQYF. The CDR3 DNA is TGTGCCATCAGCGGGACCAACCAAGAGACCCAGTACTTC.

The V and J genes are TRBV12-3 or TRBV12-4 and TRBJ2-1, with TRBD2 identical over 7 bases. V was clipped by 5 bases and J by 10 bases; unmatched bases: 8. The CDR3 is made up of 13 amino acids. The CDR3 protein is CASSPRTSGEQFF. CDR3 nucleotide sequence: TGTGCCAGCAGTCCGCGGACTAGTGGAGAGCAGTTCTTC.

This chain joins TRBV1 and TRBJ2-3; the D call of TRBD1 is as the table states it, not checked on the DNA. TRBV1 corresponds to a pseudogene. This CDR3 comprises 18 residues. The chain's CDR3 is CTSSQKLKGQGMADTQYF. In DNA, the CDR3 is TGCACCAGCAGCCAAAAATTAAAGGGACAGGGGATGGCAGATACGCAGTATTTT.

This clonotype was counted ten times or more. V and J are TRBV24-1 and TRBJ2-3, with TRBD2 identical over 8 bases. CDR1 is KGHDR and CDR2 is SFDVKD in the germline V gene. This CDR3 region has 17 residues. With 4 bases clipped from V and 0 bases from J, the junction kept 8 bases outside the gene matches. In DNA, the CDR3 is TGTGCCACCAGTGACCGGATTACTAGCGGCAGCACAGATACGCAGTATTTT. This encodes CATSDRITSGSTDTQYF.

This clonotype appeared a few times. V usage is TRBV5-1 and J usage is TRBJ1-2; possible D gene TRBD1, 5 bases. Germline CDR1 and CDR2: SGHRS and YFSETQ. V shed 0 bases and J shed 3 bases, with 9 bases lying between them. The CDR3 is made up of 14 amino acids. The CDR3 sequence is CASSLVGADYGYTF. The DNA for the CDR3 is TGCGCCAGCAGCTTGGTAGGGGCGGACTATGGCTACACCTTC.

This clonotype was found many times. J is TRBJ1-1 and V is TRBV12-3 or TRBV12-4; D uncertain. The CDR3 spans 14 residues. V was shortened by 6 bases and J by 0 bases, with 11 bases between the two germline ends. The CDR3 loop is CASSGGPMNTEAFF. CDR3 nucleotides: TGTGCCAGCAGCGGTGGCCCCATGAACACTGAAGCTTTCTTT.

This clonotype occurred a few times. This sequence joins TRBV27 and TRBJ2-7; maybe TRBD1 (6 bases). Looked up from germline, CDR1 is MNHEY and CDR2 is SMNVEV (reference sequence). The CDR3 runs to 15 residues. V was clipped by 8 bases and J by 3 bases, with 20 bases between them. CDR3 bases: TGTGCCAGCTCACGGCAGGGACAACCTTACTACGAGCAGTACTTC. It translates to CASSRQGQPYYEQYF.

The chain employs TRBV3-1 and TRBJ2-1; 9 positions agree with TRBD1. V gave up 4 bases and J gave up 5 bases; unmatched junction bases: 6. The CDR3 extends over 15 amino acids. CDR1 is LGHDT and CDR2 is YNNKEL in the germline V gene (reference sequence). The CDR3 loop reads CASSLRDRVHNEQFF. As DNA, the CDR3 is TGTGCCAGCAGCCTCCGGGACAGGGTGCACAATGAGCAGTTCTTC.

The V and J genes are TRBV3-1 and TRBJ1-1; TRBD1 is a possible D gene (6 bases). The CDR3 totals 16 residues. Trimming left V 5 bases short and J 5 bases short, with 21 bases between. The germline V gene encodes CDR1 LGHDT and CDR2 YNNKEL (reference sequence). For the CDR3, the DNA is TGTGCCAGCAGCTCAACGGTTGGGGGGCCAAGGACTGAAGCTTTCTTT. It translates to CASSSTVGGPRTEAFF.

This clonotype was counted only a few times. The chain combines TRBV7-9 with TRBJ1-1; D is ambiguous. This CDR3 comprises 12 residues. CDR1 and CDR2 (germline): SEHNR, FQNEAQ (reference sequence). Trimming removed 5 bases from V and 3 bases from J, with 7 bases in between. The chain's CDR3 is CASSPTDTEAFF. The CDR3 region has the DNA TGTGCCAGCAGCCCGACGGACACTGAAGCTTTCTTT. The whole variable domain, remainder taken from reference TRBV7-9 and TRBJ1-1, is DTGVSQNPRHKITKRGQNVTFRCDPISEHNRLYWYRQTLGQGPEFLTYFQNEAQLEKSRLLSDRFSAERPKGSFSTLEIQRTEQGDSAMYLCASSPTDTEAFFGQGTRLTVV.

The table lists this clonotype with a few counts. The chain has TRBV10-3 and TRBJ2-7; D gene uncertain. With 6 bases removed from V and 2 bases from J, the gap between germline ends came to 11 bases. Germline V gene lookup returns CDR1 ENHRY and CDR2 SYGVKD. The CDR3 totals 13 residues. CDR3 DNA: TGTGCCATCAGGCCCCCCCGACCCTACGAGCAGTACGTC. As protein: CAIRPPRPYEQYV.

This clonotype was observed a few times. The chain employs TRBV2 and TRBJ1-2; D gene ambiguous. The germline V and J ends were trimmed by 4 bases and 6 bases, with 12 bases remaining between them. The CDR3 loop spans 13 amino acids. Looked up from germline, CDR1 is SNHLY and CDR2 is FYNNEI. The DNA for the CDR3 is TGTGCCAGCAGTGCAGAGGGATGGGATGGCTACACCTTC. As protein: CASSAEGWDGYTF. The full variable domain, in which reference TRBV2 and TRBJ1-2 provide the parts outside the CDR3, is EPEVTQTPSHQVTQMGQEVILRCVPISNHLYFYWYRQILGQKVEFLVSFYNNEISEKSEIFDDQFSVERPDGSNFTLKIRSTKLEDSAMYFCASSAEGWDGYTFGSGTRLTVV.

The chain has TRBV6-1 and TRBJ1-2, with unresolved D. V lost 6 bases and J 0 bases, leaving 8 bases between the germline ends. The CDR3 has 13 residues. Germline CDR1 and CDR2: MNHNS and SASEGT. The CDR3 nucleotides are TGTGCCAGCAGCGAGGGTCCTAACTATGGCTACACCTTC. Translated, it gives CASSEGPNYGYTF.

V usage is TRBV9 and J usage is TRBJ1-2; the D is unclear. Germline-derived CDR1 and CDR2 are SGDLS and YYNGEE. The V gene lost 0 bases and the J gene lost 4 bases, with 10 bases spanning the gap. The CDR3 consists of 14 residues. The CDR3 here is CASSVGEDLYGYTF. In nucleotides, the CDR3 is TGTGCCAGCAGCGTAGGAGAAGACCTCTATGGCTACACCTTC. Filled out from reference TRBV9 and TRBJ1-2, the complete variable domain reads DSGVTQTPKHLITATGQRVTLRCSPRSGDLSVYWYQQSLDQGLQFLIQYYNGEERAKGNILERFSAQQFPDLHSELNLSSLELGDSALYFCASSVGEDLYGYTFGSGTRLTVV.